The 19 T cell receptor beta chains in this list originate from one sample, sequenced in a study of human T cells and chemical hapten exposure. The time point: pre-sensitization, week 0. The sample's treatment: therapeutic diphenylcyclopropenone sensitization with weekly scalp DPC. MiXCR, run by TCRdb on the RACE reads, gives a single entry per CDR3 protein. The sample consists of fewer than 350,000 distinct CDR3 sequences, over 7.5% of them appearing once. Source: whole blood, taken in connection with sensitization to the hapten diphenylcyclopropenone (DPC). These receptors originate from a man aged 18 to 29 with alopecia areata. Some clones in this sample may be carry-over from other donors' samples.

The sample holds a few counts of this clonotype. V gene TRBV3-1 combines with J gene TRBJ2-5; D may match TRBD1 or TRBD2 (5 bases each). The CDR3 covers 15 residues. Trimming took 5 bases from V and 1 from J, leaving 14 bases between them. The germline V gene encodes CDR1 LGHDT and CDR2 YNNKEL (reference sequence). In nucleotides, the CDR3 is TGTGCCAGCAGCTTGGACTCTGGGACCCAAGAGACCCAGTACTTC. This gives the protein CASSLDSGTQETQYF.

This rearrangement joins TRBV5-5 to TRBJ2-1; D call uncertain. The CDR3 spans 13 residues. Germline values: CDR1 SGHKS, CDR2 YYEKEE (reference sequence). Between the trimmed V and J ends, which lost 0 bases and 8 bases, there was a span of 9 bases. The CDR3: CASSLGAADEQFF. CDR3 DNA: TGTGCCAGCAGCTTGGGGGCCGCCGATGAGCAGTTCTTC.

This chain uses TRBV29-1 with TRBJ2-1, with TRBD1 as a possible D gene (6 bases). V was trimmed by 1 base and J by 2 bases, leaving 9 bases between them. CDR1 is SQVTM, CDR2 ANQGSEA, per germline. This CDR3 contains 14 residues. CDR3 in amino acids: CSVEGGQAYNEQFF. The CDR3, as DNA: TGCAGCGTTGAAGGGGGGCAAGCCTACAATGAGCAGTTCTTC.

V usage is TRBV7-2 and J usage is TRBJ1-2; maybe TRBD1 (5 bases). This CDR3 has 16 amino acids. The V and J ends lost 1 base and 0 bases respectively, with 12 bases between them. The germline V gene encodes CDR1 SGHTA and CDR2 FQGNSA. The CDR3 loop reads CASSLDGTTSNYGYTF. The DNA of the CDR3 is TGTGCCAGCAGCTTAGATGGGACCACGTCTAACTATGGCTACACCTTC.

This clonotype was detected a few times. The chain recombines TRBV7-8 with TRBJ2-7, with a tentative D call TRBD2 (5 bases). Germline-derived CDR1 and CDR2 are SGHVS and FQNEAQ. V gave up 5 bases and J gave up 3 bases, with 14 bases separating them. The CDR3 length is 14 residues. The CDR3 DNA sequence: TGTGCCAGCAGCCTAGGACGGGGTGGCTACGAGCAGTACGTC. It yields the protein CASSLGRGGYEQYV.

Of note for this clonotype: A read error may explain this, as a much larger clone is one base away. The genes are TRBV5-1 and TRBJ2-2; D might be TRBD1 (6 bases). Trimming removed 8 bases from V and 7 bases from J, with 12 bases in between. CDR1 and CDR2 from the germline V gene are SGHRS and YFSETQ. This CDR3 contains 12 residues. CDR3: CARSRGSGELFF. As DNA, the CDR3 is TGCGCCAGAAGCAGGGGCAGCGGGGAGCTGTTTTTT.

J is TRBJ2-1 and V is TRBV27; D gene unclear. V lost 5 bases and J 1 base, leaving 15 bases between the germline ends. CDR3 length equals 16 residues. Germline V gene data show CDR1 as MNHEY and CDR2 as SMNVEV (reference sequence). CDR3 residues: CASSPLDGYSYNEQFF. The CDR3 nucleotides are TGTGCCAGCAGTCCCCTGGACGGGTATTCCTACAATGAGCAGTTCTTC.

This clonotype was seen more than once but under ten times. The rearrangement links TRBV6-5 to TRBJ2-5; 8 positions match TRBD1. The trim removed 8 bases at V and 5 bases at J, leaving 4 bases unmatched. Germline V gives CDR1 MNHEY, CDR2 SVGAGI. This CDR3 spans 12 amino acids. CDR3 residues: CASSGGDETQYF. The CDR3 nucleotides read TGTGCCAGCTCAGGGGGCGATGAGACCCAGTACTTC.

This clonotype was seen ten or more times. V and J are TRBV3-1 and TRBJ1-6; TRBD1 matches at 10 bases. The trim removed 2 bases at V and 7 bases at J, leaving 5 bases unmatched. The germline gives CDR1 LGHDT, CDR2 YNNKEL (reference sequence). This CDR3 is 16 amino acids long. Here the CDR3 DNA reads TGTGCCAGCAGCCAAAGGGACAGGGGATCAAATTCACCCCTCCACTTT. Protein sequence: CASSQRDRGSNSPLHF. Combining the CDR3 with reference TRBV3-1 and TRBJ1-6 gives the whole variable domain DTAVSQTPKYLVTQMGNDKSIKCEQNLGHDTMYWYKQDSKKFLKIMFSYNNKELIINETVPNRFSPKSPDKAHLNLHINSLELGDSAVYFCASSQRDRGSNSPLHFGNGTRLTVT.

Many counts were recorded for this clonotype. This sequence joins TRBV27 and TRBJ1-2; D is uncertain. The CDR3 runs 14 residues. V lost 5 bases and J lost 7, with 17 bases in between. Per the germline V gene, CDR1 is MNHEY and CDR2 is SMNVEV (reference sequence). CDR3 in amino acids: CASSARYPPGGYTF. The CDR3 nucleotides read TGTGCCAGCAGTGCCAGATACCCCCCCGGTGGCTACACCTTC.

This clonotype was seen repeatedly, ten times or more. This rearrangement joins TRBV6-4 to TRBJ2-1, with D possibly being TRBD2 (6 bases). The CDR3 runs to 14 residues. Trimming stripped 8 bases from V and 6 bases from J, with 17 bases between. Looked up from germline, CDR1 is MRHNA and CDR2 is SNTAGT. The CDR3 protein is CASSRDSWINEQFF. The CDR3 region has the DNA TGTGCCAGCTCCCGGGACTCCTGGATCAATGAGCAGTTCTTC.

Only a few counts were recorded for this clonotype. The J gene is TRBJ1-5, the V gene TRBV7-2; the D is unclear. Trimming took off 1 base at V and 7 bases at J, with 8 bases between the two ends. CDR1 SGHTA and CDR2 FQGNSA come from the germline V gene. This CDR3 region has 13 residues. This CDR3 is CASSLVPEQPQHF. CDR3 sequence (DNA): TGTGCCAGCAGCTTAGTGCCGGAACAGCCCCAGCATTTT.

This chain joins TRBV28 and TRBJ2-7; 9 nucleotides line up with TRBD1. Trimming at V came to 6 bases and at J to 3 bases, leaving 9 bases not matched to a gene. Germline CDR1 and CDR2: MDHEN and SYDVKM. The CDR3 contains 15 residues. The CDR3 bases are TGTGCCAGCAGCTACCCGGGACAGGGTCTCTACGAGCAGTACTTC. Encoded protein: CASSYPGQGLYEQYF.

The chain combines TRBV6-2 or TRBV6-3 with TRBJ2-5, with a tentative D call TRBD2 (6 bases). Trimming removed 8 bases at V and 6 bases at J, with 10 bases between. This CDR3 comprises 11 residues. From germline, CDR1 is MNHEY and CDR2 SVGEGT. CDR3 protein: CASETRKTQYF. The CDR3 nucleotides are TGTGCCAGCGAGACTAGAAAGACCCAGTACTTC.

This clonotype occurred many times. This sequence joins TRBV29-1 and TRBJ1-2; TRBD1 agrees at 8 bases. This CDR3 spans 12 amino acids. With V trimmed by 7 bases and J by 7 bases, 8 bases remained unmatched. Germline assignment: CDR1 SQVTM and CDR2 ANQGSEA. The DNA for the CDR3 is TGCAGCGGGATAGGACAGGGCTCTGGCTACACCTTC. This gives the protein CSGIGQGSGYTF. Using reference TRBV29-1 and TRBJ1-2 for the parts outside the CDR3, the full variable domain is SAVISQKPSRDICQRGTSLTIQCQVDSQVTMMFWYRQQPGQSLTLIATANQGSEATYESGFVIDKFPISRPNLTFSTLTVSNMSPEDSSIYLCSGIGQGSGYTFGSGTRLTVV.

The CDR3 reads CASSQDFTGGNKAFF. In DNA form, the CDR3 reads TGTGCCAGCAGCCAAGATTTCACAGGGGGCAACAAAGCTTTCTTT. The chain recombines TRBV3-1 with TRBJ1-1; 9 nucleotides agree with TRBD1. Germline-derived CDR1 and CDR2 are LGHDT and YNNKEL (reference sequence). V lost 0 bases to trimming and J lost 9 bases; unmatched junction nucleotides: 8. The CDR3 sequence is 15 residues long.

The chain recombines TRBV20-1 with TRBJ1-6; TRBD1 matches at 9 bases. CDR3 length: 16 amino acids. Germline V lookup: CDR1 DFQATT, CDR2 SNEGSKA (reference sequence). J lost 6 bases, V lost 0 bases, and 6 bases had no gene match. CDR3 protein: CSARDVMGQGNSPLHF. For the CDR3, the DNA is TGCAGTGCTAGAGATGTCATGGGACAGGGTAATTCACCCCTCCACTTT.

This clonotype has more than one count but fewer than ten. V usage is TRBV7-2 and J usage is TRBJ1-2, with TRBD1 matching over 7 bases. J lost 4 bases, V lost 4 bases, and 9 bases had no gene match. Germline V gene lookup returns CDR1 SGHTA and CDR2 FQGNSA. CDR3 length: 15 residues. CDR3 region: CASSSLRQGLYGYTF. Written as DNA, the CDR3 is TGTGCCAGCAGCTCATTAAGACAGGGCCTCTATGGCTACACCTTC.

This clonotype appeared a few times. This sequence joins TRBV4-3 and TRBJ2-4; D ambiguous. The germline CDR1 and CDR2 sequences are LGHNA and YSLEER. V lost 0 bases to trimming and J lost 4 bases, with 10 bases between them. The CDR3 has 15 amino acids. For the CDR3, the DNA is TGCGCCAGCAGCCAAGATCGGGCCGGAAAAAACATTCAGTACTTC. Encoded protein: CASSQDRAGKNIQYF.